Here is one T cell receptor (beta chain) with its context. The target antigen is unknown. A junction end diverges from the germline sequence, so it may reflect a read error. Bulk libraries came from a prior protocol with listed TCR primers. Each CDR3 protein gets one entry after TCRdb re-called the PCR reads with MiXCR. The sample includes about 510,000 distinct CDR3 sequences, about 25% of them seen just once. This sample was included in a study of molecular identifiers for immune sequencing clone quantification. Overall study findings and caveats: Clones that exceeded 20 RNA copies held over 99% of effector molecules, yet under 1% in naive cells.

Sorting captured naive CD8 T cells as CD8+CD4-CCR7+CD45RA+. CDR3 size: 15 residues. CDR1 is MGHRA and CDR2 is YSYEKL in the germline V gene. The origin of this receptor is a human donor in good health. Some libraries in this study had Jurkat cell RNA spiked in. Sequenced sample: naive CD8+ T cells from blood, with Jurkat cell RNA spiked in. Sample subset: FACS-sorted CD8+CD4-CCR7+CD45RA+ naive T cells. The rearrangement links TRBV4-1 to TRBJ1-3; D gene unclear. Here the CDR3 reads CASSQAVPSGNTINF. CDR3 bases: TGCGCCAGCAGCCAGGCGGTTCCCTCTGGAAACACCATAAATTTT.